These 30 T cell receptor beta chains originate from one sample sequenced in a study of breast tumors, draining lymph nodes, adjacent tissues. Breast cancer patients provided tissue from their axillary draining lymph nodes. TCRdb fed the multiplex PCR reads into MiXCR, producing one record per CDR3 protein. The sample consists of about 200,000 distinct CDR3 sequences, around 33% of them appearing once. The material sequenced was axillary lymph node tissue. The receptor set was obtained from a female donor with breast cancer. Some clones in this sample may be carry-over from other donors' samples.

This clonotype appeared many times. This chain connects TRBV7-2 to TRBJ2-5, with D possibly TRBD1 on 5 matching bases. The CDR3 has 14 amino acids. The ends were cut back, 2 bases at V and 5 bases at J, with 12 bases in the middle. CDR1 and CDR2 (germline): SGHTA, FQGNSA. The CDR3 protein is CASSLQSGSETQYF. The CDR3 DNA reads as TGTGCCAGCAGCTTACAGTCAGGGTCCGAGACCCAGTACTTC.

About this clonotype itself: This sequence may be a read error, since a much larger clone differs from it by one base. The chain recombines TRBV11-2 with TRBJ2-7; tentatively, D is TRBD1 (6 bases). The CDR3 has 14 amino acids. In germline, CDR1 is SGHAT, CDR2 FQNNGV. V shed 6 bases and J shed 2 bases, with 14 bases lying between them. CDR3 DNA sequence: TGTGCCAGCAGACGTGCCAGGGGAGCCTACGAGCAGTACTTC. It yields the protein CASRRARGAYEQYF.

This clonotype was observed many times. The chain recombines TRBV20-1 with TRBJ2-4; D is perhaps TRBD1 (6 bases). V was cut by 7 bases and J by 7 bases, with 14 bases left in between. There are 12 residues in the CDR3. The V gene's germline CDR1 is DFQATT and CDR2 SNEGSKA (reference sequence). In DNA form, the CDR3 reads TGCAGTGTCGCGTCGCAGGGGAACATTCAGTACTTC. Its translation is CSVASQGNIQYF.

In regard to this clonotype: A much bigger clone sits one base away, suggesting this may be a read error. The CDR3 bases are TGTGCCGGCTCACCACAGGGACAGAGCAATCAGCCCCAGCATTTT. As protein: CAGSPQGQSNQPQHF. The chain joins TRBV18 to TRBJ1-5; 7 bases align to TRBD1. Germline loops: CDR1 KGHSH, CDR2 LQKENI. This CDR3 contains 15 residues.

This clonotype was detected many times. The chain has TRBV13 and TRBJ1-4, with D hard to call. Germline V gene data show CDR1 as PRHDT and CDR2 as FYEKMQ (reference sequence). Deletions cut 2 bases from V and 10 bases from J, with 8 bases between. The CDR3 has 12 amino acids. The CDR3 coding sequence is TGTGCCAGCAGCTTACGCGCGGGAAAACTGTTTTTT. Residues: CASSLRAGKLFF.

V is TRBV7-3 and J is TRBJ2-7; 8 bases agree with TRBD2. Germline V gene data show CDR1 as SGHTA and CDR2 as FQGTGA. Trimming removed 3 bases from V and 4 bases from J; junction bases left unmatched: 14. The CDR3 extends over 17 amino acids. The CDR3 nucleotides read TGTGCCAGCAGCTTGAAACGGGGGGGGCCTTCCGTTTACGAGCAGTACTTC. Encoded protein: CASSLKRGGPSVYEQYF.

Comments on this clonotype: This clone may be a read error of a much larger clone one base away. The V call is TRBV20-1, the J call TRBJ1-5; the D gene is possibly TRBD1 (6 bases). The CDR3 loop spans 16 amino acids. V was pared by 2 bases and J by 4 bases, with 18 bases between. CDR1 is DFQATT, CDR2 SNEGSKA, per germline (reference sequence). The CDR3 coding sequence is TGCAGTGCTAGACCCACCTCACGGGGGCCGAATCAGCCCCAGCATTTT. Its protein product is CSARPTSRGPNQPQHF.

About this clonotype: This may be a read error: a much more frequent sequence differs by one nucleotide. A read error is likely, as this CDR3 ends without the conserved phenylalanine or tryptophan. The chain joins TRBV7-2 to TRBJ2-1; D uncertain. The CDR3 covers 15 residues. Germline assignment: CDR1 SGHTA and CDR2 FQGNSA. V was cut by 1 base and J by 3 bases, with 10 bases left in between. CDR3 nucleotide sequence: TGTGCCAGCAGCTTAGGTGGGCCCCTCTACAATGAGCAGTTCCTC. It translates to CASSLGGPLYNEQFL.

The sample holds many counts of this clonotype. The chain has TRBV11-2 and TRBJ1-2; perhaps TRBD1 as D (5 bases). This CDR3 is 17 amino acids long. Germline CDR1 reads SGHAT; CDR2 reads FQNNGV. V lost 3 bases, J lost 4 bases, and 21 bases lay in between. The chain's CDR3 is CASSFPIDSSNPYGYTF. The CDR3 coding sequence is TGTGCCAGCAGCTTTCCCATTGACAGTTCTAACCCCTATGGCTACACCTTC. Combining the CDR3 with reference TRBV11-2 and TRBJ1-2 gives the whole variable domain EAGVAQSPRYKIIEKRQSVAFWCNPISGHATLYWYQQILGQGPKLLIQFQNNGVVDDSQLPKDRFSAERLKGVDSTLKIQPAKLEDSAVYLCASSFPIDSSNPYGYTFGSGTRLTVV.

This clonotype was recorded at least ten times. The V and J genes are TRBV3-1 and TRBJ1-2; 9 nucleotides line up with TRBD1. CDR1 and CDR2 from the germline V gene are LGHDT and YNNKEL (reference sequence). This CDR3 contains 13 residues. The junction had 3 bases not matched to a gene; V was cut back by 3 bases and J by 7 bases. The CDR3 coding sequence is TGTGCCAGCAGCCACGGGACAGGGATTGGCTACACCTTC. Translation: CASSHGTGIGYTF.

This clonotype has at least ten counts. V is TRBV20-1 and J is TRBJ2-7, with D possibly matching TRBD2 (6 bases). This CDR3 is 14 amino acids long. Per the germline V gene, CDR1 is DFQATT and CDR2 is SNEGSKA (reference sequence). Trimming removed 6 bases at V and 3 bases at J, with 18 bases between. This chain's CDR3 is CSARDSRSDYEQYF. In nucleotides, the CDR3 is TGCAGTGCCCGGGACTCGCGGAGCGACTACGAGCAGTACTTC.

Regarding this clonotype: A much larger clonotype is one base distant, so this may be a read error. The rearrangement links TRBV30 to TRBJ2-3, with D unclear. This CDR3 comprises 12 residues. Trimming removed 6 bases from V and 2 bases from J, with 9 bases in between. Germline lookup yields CDR1 GTSNPN and CDR2 SVGIG (reference sequence). In DNA, the CDR3 is TGTGCCTGCGACATTATCACAGATACGCAGTATTTT. Encoded protein: CACDIITDTQYF. Together with reference TRBV30 and TRBJ2-3, the CDR3 gives the full variable domain: SQTIHQWPATLVQPVGSPLSLECTVEGTSNPNLYWYRQAAGRGLQLLFYSVGIGQISSEVPQNLSASRPQDRQFILSSKKLLLSDSGFYLCACDIITDTQYFGPGTRLTVL.

The rearrangement links TRBV2 to TRBJ1-2; weak D call: TRBD1 (5 bases). The V end was cut by 7 bases, the J end by 4 bases, with 13 bases between. Germline values: CDR1 SNHLY, CDR2 FYNNEI. CDR3 length: 13 residues. The CDR3 DNA is TGTGCCAGCACTCGGACCGGGGGCTATGGCTACACCTTC. Protein sequence: CASTRTGGYGYTF.

Remarks on this clonotype: No conserved phenylalanine or tryptophan is present at the end of the CDR3, so a read error is the likely explanation. No DNA is shown, since the ends of the CDR3 on it are uncertain; the CDR3 is the one TCRdb lists. The chain couples TRBV9 to TRBJ1-3. CDR1 and CDR2 (germline): SGDLS, YYNGEE. The CDR3 adds up to 11 amino acids, both ends counted. The CDR3 spells CASTQAPLAGA.

Turning to this clonotype: With a much larger clone just one base away, this may be a read error. The V call is TRBV6-5, the J call TRBJ2-1; D is undetermined. Germline V gene sequence: CDR1 MNHEY, CDR2 SVGAGI. V was cut by 0 bases and J by 7 bases, with 10 bases left in between. This CDR3 comprises 14 residues. Here the CDR3 reads CASSYSTPGNEQFF. The CDR3 nucleotides read TGTGCCAGCAGTTACTCGACCCCCGGAAATGAGCAGTTCTTC.

Of note for this clonotype: One base away lies a much larger clone, so this may be a sequencing read error. The CDR3 loop reads CASSRISSGGTDSQYF. CDR3 sequence (DNA): TGTGCCAGCAGCCGAATTTCTAGCGGGGGGACAGATTCGCAGTATTTT. This chain joins TRBV13 and TRBJ2-3; 11 bases agree with TRBD2. CDR3 size: 16 residues. Germline-derived CDR1 and CDR2 are PRHDT and FYEKMQ (reference sequence). The full variable domain, its missing parts supplied by reference TRBV13 and TRBJ2-3, is AAGVIQSPRHLIKEKRETATLKCYPIPRHDTVYWYQQGPGQDPQFLISFYEKMQSDKGSIPDRFSAQQFSDYHSELNMSSLELGDSALYFCASSRISSGGTDSQYFGPGTRLTVL.

With regard to this clonotype: A much more abundant neighbour one base away suggests this may be a read error. The chain recombines TRBV5-8 with TRBJ1-6; TRBD1 is a possible D gene (5 bases). The CDR3 runs 15 residues. Looked up from germline, CDR1 is SGHTS and CDR2 is YDEGEE. The CDR3 sequence is CASSLGAGGYSPFHF. The CDR3 nucleotides read TGTGCCAGCAGCTTGGGTGCGGGGGGGTATTCACCCTTCCACTTT. Together with reference TRBV5-8 and TRBJ1-6, the CDR3 gives the full variable domain: EAGVTQSPTHLIKTRGQQATLRCSPISGHTSVYWYQQALGLGLQFLLWYDEGEERNRGNFPPRFSGRQFPNYSSELNVNALELEDSALYLCASSLGAGGYSPFHFGNGTRLTVT.

A word on this clonotype: Given a much more abundant clone one base away, this may be a read error. The rearrangement joins TRBV28 to TRBJ1-4; tentatively, D is TRBD1 (5 bases). V lost 5 bases and J 0 bases, leaving 25 bases between the germline ends. This CDR3 contains 20 residues. Germline lookup yields CDR1 MDHEN and CDR2 SYDVKM. In nucleotides, the CDR3 is TGTGCCAGCAGTCTCCAGAGGGACGTCTCCTCGACCCCAACTAATGAAAAACTGTTTTTT. This gives the protein CASSLQRDVSSTPTNEKLFF.

Details on this clonotype: The CDR3 does not end in the conserved phenylalanine or tryptophan, so this is likely a read error. This chain joins TRBV7-9 and TRBJ1-6; tentatively, D is TRBD1 (5 bases). Per germline, CDR1 SEHNR and CDR2 FQNEAQ (reference sequence). V dropped 5 bases and J dropped 7 bases, with 12 bases sitting between them. This CDR3 is 14 amino acids long. CDR3 sequence reads: CASSGATMNSPLHP. The DNA of the CDR3 is TGTGCCAGCAGCGGGGCGACGATGAATTCACCCCTCCACCCT.

This clonotype was counted at least ten times. This chain uses TRBV6-2 or TRBV6-3 with TRBJ2-3; D possibly corresponds to TRBD2 (6 bases). V lost 0 bases to trimming and J lost 6 bases, with 19 bases between them. Germline V gives CDR1 MNHEY, CDR2 SVGEGT. The CDR3 is 17 residues long. CDR3 DNA sequence: TGTGCCAGCAGTTACTCGAAAGGGGACTCCTTAGCGGATACGCAGTATTTT. It encodes CASSYSKGDSLADTQYF.

The chain is built from TRBV2 and TRBJ2-3, with D perhaps matching TRBD2 (7 bases). V lost 7 bases, J lost 4 bases, and 15 bases lay in between. CDR1 and CDR2 from the germline V gene are SNHLY and FYNNEI. The CDR3 spans 14 residues. DNA for the CDR3: TGTGCCAGCACCGATGGGGGGGGCTCAGATACGCAGTATTTT. It translates to CASTDGGGSDTQYF.

The table lists this clonotype with a few counts. A clone one base away is much larger, so this may be a read error. The rearrangement joins TRBV20-1 to TRBJ1-5; D might be TRBD1 (5 bases). This CDR3 contains 16 residues. V lost 0 bases and J lost 3, with 15 bases in between. In germline, CDR1 is DFQATT, CDR2 SNEGSKA (reference sequence). CDR3 loop: CSARDQTARANQPQHF. The CDR3 DNA is TGCAGTGCTAGAGATCAGACAGCACGAGCCAATCAGCCCCAGCATTTT.

This clonotype has just a few counts. The chain recombines TRBV7-2 with TRBJ1-1, with D maybe TRBD1 (5 bases). Germline assignment: CDR1 SGHTA and CDR2 FQGNSA. The CDR3 totals 15 residues. Trimming removed 3 bases at V and 3 bases at J, with 14 bases between. The CDR3 loop is CASSLQGTSHTEAFF. CDR3 DNA sequence: TGTGCCAGCAGCTTGCAGGGTACATCGCACACTGAAGCTTTCTTT.

This clonotype was observed a few times. This rearrangement joins TRBV3-1 to TRBJ2-1; D gene unclear. The CDR3 is 12 amino acids. Germline assignment: CDR1 LGHDT and CDR2 YNNKEL (reference sequence). Between the trimmed V and J ends, which lost 5 bases and 9 bases, there was a span of 11 bases. In nucleotides, the CDR3 is TGTGCCAGCAGCTACTTCAACGGTGAGCAGTTCTTC. It yields the protein CASSYFNGEQFF.

About this clonotype: It is likely a read error, because the conserved phenylalanine at the end of the CDR3 is missing. No DNA is shown, since the ends of the CDR3 on it are uncertain; the CDR3 is the one TCRdb lists. The rearrangement joins TRBV24-1 to TRBJ1-3. Germline V gene data show CDR1 as KGHDR and CDR2 as SFDVKD. The CDR3 comprises 11 residues, both ends counted. CDR3 residues: CATSAWTAGHT.

Concerning this clonotype: The CDR3 ends on some other residue instead of the conserved phenylalanine or tryptophan, so this is likely a read error. The chain joins TRBV6-5 to TRBJ2-1; 10 bases agree with TRBD2. Germline loops: CDR1 MNHEY, CDR2 SVGAGI. The CDR3 sequence is 15 residues long. Unmatched junction bases numbered 8, after V lost 4 bases and J lost 8 bases. CDR3 DNA sequence: TGTGCCAGCAGTTTGGTAGCGGGGGGAGGGCATGAGCAGTTCCTC. This codes for CASSLVAGGGHEQFL.

This clonotype showed up many times. The V gene is TRBV6-1, the J gene TRBJ1-3; maybe TRBD1 (6 bases). The ends were cut back, 11 bases at V and 0 bases at J, with 11 bases in the middle. CDR1 is MNHNS, CDR2 SASEGT, per germline. This CDR3 is 13 amino acids long. The CDR3 sequence is CALRGASGNTIYF. DNA for the CDR3: TGTGCCCTCAGGGGAGCCTCTGGAAACACCATATATTTT.

In this sample, this clonotype turned up many times. The CDR3, as DNA: TGTGCCAGCCAACCTCCGACCTACGAGCAGTACTTC. Translated: CASQPPTYEQYF. This chain uses TRBV6-6 with TRBJ2-7; D ambiguous. V shed 8 bases and J shed 2 bases, with 10 bases lying between them. CDR1 MNHNY and CDR2 SVGAGI come from the germline V gene (reference sequence). This CDR3 is 12 amino acids long.

This clonotype occurred many times. The gene calls are TRBV30 and TRBJ2-7; D uncertain. Trimming pared 7 bases from V and 1 base from J, leaving 14 bases between. Per germline, CDR1 GTSNPN and CDR2 SVGIG (reference sequence). This CDR3 is built from 13 residues. CDR3 region: CALTIPHSYEQYF. DNA for the CDR3: TGTGCCTTGACAATCCCGCATTCCTACGAGCAGTACTTC.

This clonotype was detected many times. This rearrangement joins TRBV5-1 to TRBJ2-2; possible D gene TRBD1, 5 bases. Trimming pared 0 bases from V and 1 base from J, leaving 10 bases between. This CDR3 region has 16 residues. Germline V gives CDR1 SGHRS, CDR2 YFSETQ. The DNA of the CDR3 is TGCGCCAGCAGCTTGGCCGTCGGACAGAACACCGGGGAGCTGTTTTTT. It yields the protein CASSLAVGQNTGELFF. Combining the CDR3 with reference TRBV5-1 and TRBJ2-2 gives the whole variable domain KAGVTQTPRYLIKTRGQQVTLSCSPISGHRSVSWYQQTPGQGLQFLFEYFSETQRNKGNFPGRFSGRQFSNSRSEMNVSTLELGDSALYLCASSLAVGQNTGELFFGEGSRLTVL.